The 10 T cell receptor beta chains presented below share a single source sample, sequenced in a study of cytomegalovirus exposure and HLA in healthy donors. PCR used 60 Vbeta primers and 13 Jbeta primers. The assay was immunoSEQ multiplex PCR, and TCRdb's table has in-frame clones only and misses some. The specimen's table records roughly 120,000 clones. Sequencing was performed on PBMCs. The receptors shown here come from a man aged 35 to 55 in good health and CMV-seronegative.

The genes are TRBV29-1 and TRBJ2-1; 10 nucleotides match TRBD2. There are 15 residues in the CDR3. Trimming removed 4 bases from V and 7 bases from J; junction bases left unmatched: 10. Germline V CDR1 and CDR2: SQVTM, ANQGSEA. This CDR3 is CSVVSGRDFFNEQFF. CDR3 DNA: TGCAGCGTTGTGAGCGGGAGGGATTTCTTTAATGAGCAGTTCTTC.

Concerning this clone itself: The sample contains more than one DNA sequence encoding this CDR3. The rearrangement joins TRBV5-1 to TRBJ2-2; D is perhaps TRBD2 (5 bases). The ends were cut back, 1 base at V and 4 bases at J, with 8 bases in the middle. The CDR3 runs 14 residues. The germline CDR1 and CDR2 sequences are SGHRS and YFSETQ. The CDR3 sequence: CASSLSGFTGELFF. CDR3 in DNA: TGCGCCAGCAGCTTGTCGGGGTTCACCGGGGAGCTGTTTTTT. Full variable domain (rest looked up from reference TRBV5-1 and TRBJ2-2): KAGVTQTPRYLIKTRGQQVTLSCSPISGHRSVSWYQQTPGQGLQFLFEYFSETQRNKGNFPGRFSGRQFSNSRSEMNVSTLELGDSALYLCASSLSGFTGELFFGEGSRLTVL.

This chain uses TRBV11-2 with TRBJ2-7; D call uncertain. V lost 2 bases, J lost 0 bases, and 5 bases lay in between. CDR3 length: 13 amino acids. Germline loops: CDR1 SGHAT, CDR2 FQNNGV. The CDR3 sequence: CASSLYSSYEQYF. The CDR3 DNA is TGTGCCAGCAGCTTATATAGCTCCTACGAGCAGTACTTC.

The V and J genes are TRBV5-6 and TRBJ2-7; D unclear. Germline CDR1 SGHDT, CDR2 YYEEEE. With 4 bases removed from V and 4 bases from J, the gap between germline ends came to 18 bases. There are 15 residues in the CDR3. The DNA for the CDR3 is TGTGCCAGCAGCCCACCTACAGATAGGAAATACGAGCAGTACTTC. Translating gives CASSPPTDRKYEQYF.

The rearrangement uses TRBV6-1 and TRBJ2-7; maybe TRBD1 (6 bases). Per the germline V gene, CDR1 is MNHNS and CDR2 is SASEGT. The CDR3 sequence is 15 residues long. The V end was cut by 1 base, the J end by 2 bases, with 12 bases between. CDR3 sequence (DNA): TGTGCCAGCAGTGAAGGGGGACATATGGCCTACGAGCAGTACTTC. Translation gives CASSEGGHMAYEQYF.

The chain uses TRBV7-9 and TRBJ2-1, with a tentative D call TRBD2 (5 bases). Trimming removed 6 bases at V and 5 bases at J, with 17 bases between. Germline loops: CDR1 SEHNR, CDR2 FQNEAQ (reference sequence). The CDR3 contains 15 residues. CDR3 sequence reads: CASSSTSSFHNEQFF. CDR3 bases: TGTGCCAGCAGTTCTACTAGTTCCTTCCACAATGAGCAGTTCTTC.

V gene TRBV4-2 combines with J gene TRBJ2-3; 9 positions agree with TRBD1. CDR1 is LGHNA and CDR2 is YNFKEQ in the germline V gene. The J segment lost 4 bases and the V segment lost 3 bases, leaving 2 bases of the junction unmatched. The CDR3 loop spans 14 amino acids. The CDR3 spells CASSQGTGPDTQYF. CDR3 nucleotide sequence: TGTGCCAGCAGCCAGGGGACAGGGCCAGATACGCAGTATTTT.

The CDR3 loop is CASSTGANYGYTF. CDR3 DNA sequence: TGTGCCAGCAGCACTGGAGCGAACTATGGCTACACCTTC. The chain carries TRBV7-9 and TRBJ1-2; D unresolved. Trimming took 5 bases from V and 2 from J, leaving 9 bases between them. This CDR3 comprises 13 residues. CDR1 SEHNR and CDR2 FQNEAQ come from the germline V gene (reference sequence). The variable domain in full, completed from reference TRBV7-9 and TRBJ1-2, reads DTGVSQNPRHKITKRGQNVTFRCDPISEHNRLYWYRQTLGQGPEFLTYFQNEAQLEKSRLLSDRFSAERPKGSFSTLEIQRTEQGDSAMYLCASSTGANYGYTFGSGTRLTVV.

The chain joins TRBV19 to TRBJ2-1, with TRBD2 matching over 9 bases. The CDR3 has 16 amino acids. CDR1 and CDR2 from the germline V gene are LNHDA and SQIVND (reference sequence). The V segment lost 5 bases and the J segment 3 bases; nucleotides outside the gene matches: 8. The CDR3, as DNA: TGTGCCAGTAGTCCCCTGGCGGGAGGGTTCTACAATGAGCAGTTCTTC. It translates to CASSPLAGGFYNEQFF.

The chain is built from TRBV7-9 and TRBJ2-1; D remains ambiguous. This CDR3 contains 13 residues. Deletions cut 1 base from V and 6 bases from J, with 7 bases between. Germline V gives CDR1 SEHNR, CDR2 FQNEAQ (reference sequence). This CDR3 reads CASSLGAANEQFF. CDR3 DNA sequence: TGTGCCAGCAGCTTAGGGGCAGCCAATGAGCAGTTCTTC. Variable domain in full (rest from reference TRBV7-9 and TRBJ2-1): DTGVSQNPRHKITKRGQNVTFRCDPISEHNRLYWYRQTLGQGPEFLTYFQNEAQLEKSRLLSDRFSAERPKGSFSTLEIQRTEQGDSAMYLCASSLGAANEQFFGPGTRLTVL.